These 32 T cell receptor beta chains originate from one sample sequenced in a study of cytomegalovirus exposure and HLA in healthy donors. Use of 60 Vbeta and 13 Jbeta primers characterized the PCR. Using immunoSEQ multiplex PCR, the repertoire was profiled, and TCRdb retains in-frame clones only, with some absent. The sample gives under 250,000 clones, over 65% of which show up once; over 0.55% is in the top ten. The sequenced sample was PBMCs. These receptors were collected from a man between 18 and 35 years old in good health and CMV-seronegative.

The DNA for the CDR3 is TGTGCCTGGGCGGCAGACACAGATACGCAGTATTTT. Translated: CAWAADTDTQYF. V gene TRBV30 combines with J gene TRBJ2-3; unclear D gene. Germline assignment: CDR1 GTSNPN and CDR2 SVGIG (reference sequence). V lost 5 bases and J lost 2, with 8 bases in between. The CDR3 has 12 residues.

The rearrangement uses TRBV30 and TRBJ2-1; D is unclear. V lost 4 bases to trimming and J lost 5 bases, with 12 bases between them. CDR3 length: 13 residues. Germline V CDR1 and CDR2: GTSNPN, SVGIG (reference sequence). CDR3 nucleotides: TGTGCCTGGACCCAGACTCGAAACAATGAGCAGTTCTTC. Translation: CAWTQTRNNEQFF.

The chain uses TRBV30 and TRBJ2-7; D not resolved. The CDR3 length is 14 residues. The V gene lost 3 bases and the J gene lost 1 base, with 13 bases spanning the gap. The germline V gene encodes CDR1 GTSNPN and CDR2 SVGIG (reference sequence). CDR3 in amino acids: CAWRRSLSSYEQYF. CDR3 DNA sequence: TGTGCCTGGAGACGGTCCTTATCGTCCTACGAGCAGTACTTC.

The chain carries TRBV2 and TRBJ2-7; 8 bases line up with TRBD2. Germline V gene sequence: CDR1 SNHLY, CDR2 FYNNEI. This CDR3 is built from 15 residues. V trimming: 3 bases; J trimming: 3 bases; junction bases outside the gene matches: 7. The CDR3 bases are TGTGCCAGCAGTGAGGAAGCGGGAGAGCACTACGAGCAGTACTTC. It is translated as CASSEEAGEHYEQYF. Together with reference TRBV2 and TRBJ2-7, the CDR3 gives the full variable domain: EPEVTQTPSHQVTQMGQEVILRCVPISNHLYFYWYRQILGQKVEFLVSFYNNEISEKSEIFDDQFSVERPDGSNFTLKIRSTKLEDSAMYFCASSEEAGEHYEQYFGPGTRLTVT.

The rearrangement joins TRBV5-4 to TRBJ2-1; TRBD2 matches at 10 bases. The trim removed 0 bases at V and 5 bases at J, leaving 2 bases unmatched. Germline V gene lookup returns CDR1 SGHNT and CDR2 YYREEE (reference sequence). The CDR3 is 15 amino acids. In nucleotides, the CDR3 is TGTGCCAGCAGCTTGGAAGCGGGAGGGCACAATGAGCAGTTCTTC. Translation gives CASSLEAGGHNEQFF.

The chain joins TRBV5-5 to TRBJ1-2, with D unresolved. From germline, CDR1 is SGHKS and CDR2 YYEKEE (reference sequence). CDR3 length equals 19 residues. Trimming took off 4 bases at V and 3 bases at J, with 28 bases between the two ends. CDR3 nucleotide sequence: TGTGCCAGCAGCCCCGGGGTACGGACTCCACTCCTCCCTCACTATGGCTACACCTTC. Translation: CASSPGVRTPLLPHYGYTF.

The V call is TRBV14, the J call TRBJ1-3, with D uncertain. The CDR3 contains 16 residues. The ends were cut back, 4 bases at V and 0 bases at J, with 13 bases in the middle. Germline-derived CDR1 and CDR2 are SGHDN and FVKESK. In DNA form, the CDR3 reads TGTGCCAGCAGCCCAGGAGGGATACCCTCTGGAAACACCATATATTTT. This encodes CASSPGGIPSGNTIYF.

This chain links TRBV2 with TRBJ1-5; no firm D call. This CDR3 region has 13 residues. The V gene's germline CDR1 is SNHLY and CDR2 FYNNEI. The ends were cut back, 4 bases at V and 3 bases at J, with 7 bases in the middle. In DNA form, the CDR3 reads TGTGCCAGCAGTGTCGAGAACAATCAGCCCCAGCATTTT. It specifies CASSVENNQPQHF.

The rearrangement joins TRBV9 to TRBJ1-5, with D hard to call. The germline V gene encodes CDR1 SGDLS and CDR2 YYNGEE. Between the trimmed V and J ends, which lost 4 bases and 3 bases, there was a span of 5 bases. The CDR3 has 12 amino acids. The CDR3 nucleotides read TGTGCCAGCAGCCGGGACAATCAGCCCCAGCATTTT. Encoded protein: CASSRDNQPQHF.

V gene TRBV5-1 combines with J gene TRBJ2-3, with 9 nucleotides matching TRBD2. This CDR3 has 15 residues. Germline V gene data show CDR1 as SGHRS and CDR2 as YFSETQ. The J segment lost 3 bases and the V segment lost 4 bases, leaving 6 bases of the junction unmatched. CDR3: CASSDGTSKTDTQYF. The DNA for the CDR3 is TGCGCCAGCAGCGACGGGACTAGCAAAACAGATACGCAGTATTTT.

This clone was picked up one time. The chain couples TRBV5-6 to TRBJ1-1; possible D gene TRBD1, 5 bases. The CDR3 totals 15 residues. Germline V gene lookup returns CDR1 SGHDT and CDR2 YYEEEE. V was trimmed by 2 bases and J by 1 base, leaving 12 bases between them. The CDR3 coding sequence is TGTGCCAGCAGCTTTGTTGGGGGGGGGAACACTGAAGCTTTCTTT. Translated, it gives CASSFVGGGNTEAFF.

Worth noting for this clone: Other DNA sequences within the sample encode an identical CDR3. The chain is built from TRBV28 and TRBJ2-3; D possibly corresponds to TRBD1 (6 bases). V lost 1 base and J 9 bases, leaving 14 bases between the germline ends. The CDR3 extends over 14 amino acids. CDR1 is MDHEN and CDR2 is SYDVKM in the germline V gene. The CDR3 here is CASSLYGRGDTQYF. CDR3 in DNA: TGTGCCAGCAGTTTATACGGCAGGGGAGACACGCAGTATTTT.

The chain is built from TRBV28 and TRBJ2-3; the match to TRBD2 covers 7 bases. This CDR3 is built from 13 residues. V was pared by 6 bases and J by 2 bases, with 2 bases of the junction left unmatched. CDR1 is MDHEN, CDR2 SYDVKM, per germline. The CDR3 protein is CASRGGTTDTQYF. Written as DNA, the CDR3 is TGTGCCAGCAGGGGAGGGACCACAGATACGCAGTATTTT. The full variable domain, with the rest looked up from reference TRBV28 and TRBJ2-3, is DVKVTQSSRYLVKRTGEKVFLECVQDMDHENMFWYRQDPGLGLRLIYFSYDVKMKEKGDIPEGYSVSREKKERFSLILESASTNQTSMYLCASRGGTTDTQYFGPGTRLTVL.

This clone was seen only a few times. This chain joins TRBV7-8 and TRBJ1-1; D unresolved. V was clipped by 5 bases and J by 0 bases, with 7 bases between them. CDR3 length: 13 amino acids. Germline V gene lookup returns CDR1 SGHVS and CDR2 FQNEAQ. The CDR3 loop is CASSLHMNTEAFF. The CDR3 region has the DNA TGTGCCAGCAGCCTTCACATGAACACTGAAGCTTTCTTT.

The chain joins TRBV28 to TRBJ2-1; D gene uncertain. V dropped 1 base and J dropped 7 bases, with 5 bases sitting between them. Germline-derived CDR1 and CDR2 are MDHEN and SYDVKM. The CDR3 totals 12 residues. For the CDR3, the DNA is TGTGCCAGCAGTTTATTGCGTAATGAGCAGTTCTTC. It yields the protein CASSLLRNEQFF.

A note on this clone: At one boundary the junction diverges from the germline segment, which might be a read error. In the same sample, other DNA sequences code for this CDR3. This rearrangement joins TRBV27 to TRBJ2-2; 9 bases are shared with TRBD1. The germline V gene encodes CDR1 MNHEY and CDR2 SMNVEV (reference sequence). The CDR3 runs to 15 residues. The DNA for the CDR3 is TGTGCCAGCAGGATGGACAGGGGCCTCACCGGAGAGCTGTTTTTT. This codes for CASRMDRGLTGELFF.

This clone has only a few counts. CDR3 in amino acids: CASSSLGTSSYNSPLHF. The CDR3 coding sequence is TGTGCCAGCAGTTCCCTGGGCACCAGCTCCTATAATTCACCCCTCCACTTT. The chain couples TRBV27 to TRBJ1-6; D remains unclear. Germline assignment: CDR1 MNHEY and CDR2 SMNVEV (reference sequence). The V and J ends lost 4 bases and 0 bases respectively, with 13 bases between them. The CDR3 is 17 amino acids.

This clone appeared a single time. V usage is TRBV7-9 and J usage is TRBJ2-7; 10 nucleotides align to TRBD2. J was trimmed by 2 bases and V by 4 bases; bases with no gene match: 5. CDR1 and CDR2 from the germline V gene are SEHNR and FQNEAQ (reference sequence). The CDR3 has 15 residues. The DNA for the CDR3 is TGTGCCAGCAGCTCCGCCGGGACTAGCGCCTACGAGCAGTACTTC. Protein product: CASSSAGTSAYEQYF. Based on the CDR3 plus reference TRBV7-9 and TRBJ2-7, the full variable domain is DTGVSQNPRHKITKRGQNVTFRCDPISEHNRLYWYRQTLGQGPEFLTYFQNEAQLEKSRLLSDRFSAERPKGSFSTLEIQRTEQGDSAMYLCASSSAGTSAYEQYFGPGTRLTVT.

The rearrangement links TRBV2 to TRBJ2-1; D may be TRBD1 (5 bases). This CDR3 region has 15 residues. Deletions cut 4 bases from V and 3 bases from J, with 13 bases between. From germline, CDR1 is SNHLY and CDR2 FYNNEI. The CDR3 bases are TGTGCCAGCAGTGGACCAGGGTTAGGCTACAATGAGCAGTTCTTC. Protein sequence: CASSGPGLGYNEQFF.

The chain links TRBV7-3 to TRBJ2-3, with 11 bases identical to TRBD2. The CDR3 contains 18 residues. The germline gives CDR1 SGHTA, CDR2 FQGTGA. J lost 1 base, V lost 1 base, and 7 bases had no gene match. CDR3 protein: CASSLRPILAGGTDTQYF. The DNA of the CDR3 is TGTGCCAGCAGCTTAAGACCTATACTAGCGGGGGGCACAGATACGCAGTATTTT.

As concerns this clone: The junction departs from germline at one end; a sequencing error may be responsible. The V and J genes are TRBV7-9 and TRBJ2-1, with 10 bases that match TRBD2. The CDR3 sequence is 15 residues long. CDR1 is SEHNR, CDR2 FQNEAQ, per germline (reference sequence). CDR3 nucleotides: TGTTCCAGCAGCTTACTAGCGGGGCCCCTCAATGAGCAGTTCTTC. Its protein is CSSSLLAGPLNEQFF.

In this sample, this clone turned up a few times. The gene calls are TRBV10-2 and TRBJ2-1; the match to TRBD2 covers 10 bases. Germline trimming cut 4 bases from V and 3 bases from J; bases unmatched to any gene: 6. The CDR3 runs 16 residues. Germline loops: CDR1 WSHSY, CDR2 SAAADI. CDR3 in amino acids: CASSGASGSIYNEQFF. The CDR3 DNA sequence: TGCGCCAGCAGTGGGGCTAGCGGGAGCATCTACAATGAGCAGTTCTTC.

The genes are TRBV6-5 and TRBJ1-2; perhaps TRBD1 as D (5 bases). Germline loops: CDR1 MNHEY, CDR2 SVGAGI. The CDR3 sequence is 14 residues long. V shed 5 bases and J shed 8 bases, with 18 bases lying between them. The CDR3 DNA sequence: TGTGCCAGCAGTACGGGGGGGAGCCGTTGGGGCTACACCTTC. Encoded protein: CASSTGGSRWGYTF.

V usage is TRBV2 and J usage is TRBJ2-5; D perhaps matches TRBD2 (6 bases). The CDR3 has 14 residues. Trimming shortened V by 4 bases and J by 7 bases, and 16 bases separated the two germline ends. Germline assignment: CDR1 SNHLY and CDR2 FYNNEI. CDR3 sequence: CASSGGSSDGTQYF. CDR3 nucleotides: TGTGCCAGCAGTGGGGGGTCTAGCGACGGGACCCAGTACTTC.

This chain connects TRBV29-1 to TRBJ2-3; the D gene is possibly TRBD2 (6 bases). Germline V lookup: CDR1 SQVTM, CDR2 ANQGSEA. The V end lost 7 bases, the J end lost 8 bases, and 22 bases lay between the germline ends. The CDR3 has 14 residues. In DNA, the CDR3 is TGCAGCGCTCCCAAGGACTCTACGGGGGTTACGCAGTATTTT. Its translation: CSAPKDSTGVTQYF.

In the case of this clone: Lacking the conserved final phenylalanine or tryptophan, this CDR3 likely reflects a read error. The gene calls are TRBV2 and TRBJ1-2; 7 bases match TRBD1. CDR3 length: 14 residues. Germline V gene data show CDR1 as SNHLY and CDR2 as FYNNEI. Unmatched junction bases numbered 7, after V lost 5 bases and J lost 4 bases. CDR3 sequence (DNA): TGTGCCAGCAGTAACCGGGACAGCATCTATGGCTACACCCTC. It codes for CASSNRDSIYGYTL.

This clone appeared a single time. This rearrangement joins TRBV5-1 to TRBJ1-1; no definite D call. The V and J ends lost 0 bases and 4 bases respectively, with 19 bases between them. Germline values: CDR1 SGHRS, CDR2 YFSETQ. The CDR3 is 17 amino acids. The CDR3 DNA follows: TGCGCCAGCAGCTTGGAGGGCAGAGGGTATATCGGCACTGAAGCTTTCTTT. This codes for CASSLEGRGYIGTEAFF.

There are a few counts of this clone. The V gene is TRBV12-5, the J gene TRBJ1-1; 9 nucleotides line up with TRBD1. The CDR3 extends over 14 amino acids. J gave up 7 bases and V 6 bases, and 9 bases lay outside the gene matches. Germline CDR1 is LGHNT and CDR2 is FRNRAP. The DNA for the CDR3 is TGTGCTAGTGGACTCTGGGACAGGGACTATGAAGCTTTCTTT. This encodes CASGLWDRDYEAFF. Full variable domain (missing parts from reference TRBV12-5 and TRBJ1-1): DARVTQTPRHKVTEMGQEVTMRCQPILGHNTVFWYRQTMMQGLELLAYFRNRAPLDDSGMPKDRFSAEMPDATLATLKIQPSEPRDSAVYFCASGLWDRDYEAFFGQGTRLTVV.

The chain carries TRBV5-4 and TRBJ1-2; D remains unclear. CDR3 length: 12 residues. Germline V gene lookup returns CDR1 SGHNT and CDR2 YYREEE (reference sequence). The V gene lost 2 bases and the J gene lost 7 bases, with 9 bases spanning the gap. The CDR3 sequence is CASSFHPGGYTF. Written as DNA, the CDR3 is TGTGCCAGCAGCTTTCACCCGGGTGGCTACACCTTC.

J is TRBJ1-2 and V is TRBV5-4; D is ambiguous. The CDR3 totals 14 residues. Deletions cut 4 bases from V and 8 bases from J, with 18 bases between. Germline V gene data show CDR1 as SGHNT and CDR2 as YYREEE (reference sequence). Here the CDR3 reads CASSPFIGPWGYTF. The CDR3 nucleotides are TGTGCCAGCAGCCCCTTTATTGGCCCCTGGGGCTACACCTTC.

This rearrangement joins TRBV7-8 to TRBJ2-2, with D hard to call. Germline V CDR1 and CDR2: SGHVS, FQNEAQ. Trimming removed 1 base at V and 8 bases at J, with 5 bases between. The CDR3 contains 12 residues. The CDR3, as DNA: TGTGCCAGCAGCTTAGATCGGGGGGAGCTGTTTTTT. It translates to CASSLDRGELFF.

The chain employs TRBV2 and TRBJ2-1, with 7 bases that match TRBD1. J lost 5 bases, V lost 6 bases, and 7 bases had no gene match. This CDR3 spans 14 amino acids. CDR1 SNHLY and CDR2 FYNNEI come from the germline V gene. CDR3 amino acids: CASSLLTGNNEQFF. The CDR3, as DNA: TGTGCCAGCAGCTTATTGACAGGGAACAATGAGCAGTTCTTC.